The T cell receptor beta chain under discussion was sequenced for a study of blood T cells in healthy people across ages. The table lists this clonotype with a few counts. V was shortened by 7 bases and J by 0 bases, with 15 bases between the two germline ends. CDR3 length equals 15 residues. It was with a sample-barcoded 5' primer and a J-beta primer mix that a second PCR of roughly 7 to 12 cycles was run. TCRdb ran MiXCR on the 5' RACE reads and lists one entry per CDR3 protein. Here the sample spans around 1,900,000 distinct CDR3 sequences, about two fifths being singletons. The chain combines TRBV12-3 or TRBV12-4 with TRBJ1-1; possibly TRBD1 for D (5 bases). The sequence was obtained from a human donor in good health. Sequenced sample: blood. The CDR3 here is CASTSADSLNTEAFF. CDR3 DNA sequence: TGTGCCAGCACGTCTGCCGACAGCTTGAACACTGAAGCTTTCTTT.